This TCR beta chain was profiled in a study of shared clonotypes between healthy human individuals. The data were produced by immunoSEQ multiplex PCR, yet TCRdb's version contains in-frame clones alone and is incomplete. The repertoire holds a few million clones, approximately 94% seen once, with about 0.13% in the top ten. The V and J ends lost 0 bases and 2 bases, in that order; junction bases with no gene match: 11. CDR1 is SGHDN and CDR2 is FVKESK in the germline V gene. This CDR3 has 19 residues. The chain joins TRBV14 to TRBJ2-1, with 9 bases matching TRBD2. Sequencing input: naive CD4+ T cells sorted from blood. Documented subset: CD45RA+ positively selected. The TCR originated in a man between 18 and 29 years old in good health. For the CDR3, the DNA is TGTGCCAGCAGCCAAGATGTGCTAGCGGGGACCAGCGCCTACAATGAGCAGTTCTTC. It codes for CASSQDVLAGTSAYNEQFF.